The subject of this entry is one T cell receptor beta chain. The source of the sample is a study of blood T cell repertoires in COVID-19. Sequenced by immunoSEQ multiplex PCR; TCRdb stores in-frame clones only, minus some. The data hold nearly 250,000 clones, with roughly 86% observed a single time. J was trimmed by 9 bases and V by 0 bases; bases with no gene match: 9. The germline V gene has CDR1 MGHRA and CDR2 YSYEKL. CDR3 length: 16 residues. The gene calls are TRBV4-1 and TRBJ2-1; 9 bases match TRBD2. The sequence was obtained from a woman in her fifties or sixties who had recovered from COVID-19. The sample comprised PBMCs or T cells enriched from blood (not recorded which). As DNA, the CDR3 is TGCGCCAGCAGCCAAGAATGGACTAGCGTGCGGAGTGAGCAGTTCTTC. Translation: CASSQEWTSVRSEQFF.